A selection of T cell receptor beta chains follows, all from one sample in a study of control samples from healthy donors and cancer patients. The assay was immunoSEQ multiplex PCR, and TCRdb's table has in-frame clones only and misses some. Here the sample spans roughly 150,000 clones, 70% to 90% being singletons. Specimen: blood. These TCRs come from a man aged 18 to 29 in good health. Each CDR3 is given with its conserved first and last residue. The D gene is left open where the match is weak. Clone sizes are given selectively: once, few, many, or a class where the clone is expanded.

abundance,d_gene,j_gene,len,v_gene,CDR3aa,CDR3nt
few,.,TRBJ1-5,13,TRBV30,CAWSVQGNQPQHF,TGTGCCTGGAGTGTACAGGGTAATCAGCCCCAGCATTTT
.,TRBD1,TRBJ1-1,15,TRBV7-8,CASSRLGQGYTEAFF,TGTGCCAGCAGCCGGTTAGGACAGGGGTACACTGAAGCTTTCTTT
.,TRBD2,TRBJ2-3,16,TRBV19,CASSIDPAGSTDTQYF,TGTGCCAGTAGTATAGACCCAGCGGGGAGCACAGATACGCAGTATTTT
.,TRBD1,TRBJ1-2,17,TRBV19,CASSTLPGTGGDYGYTF,TGTGCCAGTAGTACGCTTCCCGGGACAGGGGGCGACTATGGCTACACCTTC
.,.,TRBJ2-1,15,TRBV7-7,CASSQDTSSYNEQFF,TGTGCTAGCAGCCAGGACACGAGCTCCTACAATGAGCAGTTCTTC
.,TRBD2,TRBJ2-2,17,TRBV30,CAWSVTRTSGGARELFF,TGTGCCTGGAGTGTAACCCGGACTAGCGGGGGGGCAAGGGAGCTGTTTTTT
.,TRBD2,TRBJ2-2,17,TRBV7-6,CAVRHNAGLAPTGELFF,TGTGCCGTTCGACACAATGCGGGACTAGCACCCACCGGGGAGCTGTTTTTT
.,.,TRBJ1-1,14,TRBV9,CASSVDRQGTEAFF,TGTGCCAGCAGCGTAGACAGGCAGGGCACTGAAGCTTTCTTT
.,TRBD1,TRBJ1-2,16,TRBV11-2,CASSPSRDSTNYGYTF,TGTGCCAGCAGCCCAAGCCGGGACAGTACGAACTATGGCTACACCTTC
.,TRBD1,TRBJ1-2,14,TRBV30,CAWSPGTGSNGYTF,TGTGCCTGGAGCCCCGGGACAGGTTCAAATGGCTACACCTTC
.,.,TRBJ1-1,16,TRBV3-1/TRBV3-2,CASSLSQGEGHTEAFF,TGTGCCAGCAGCCTTTCCCAGGGAGAGGGGCACACTGAAGCTTTCTTT
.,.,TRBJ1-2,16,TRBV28,CASSYGGGNFNYGYTF,TGTGCCAGCAGTTATGGCGGAGGAAACTTTAACTATGGCTACACCTTC
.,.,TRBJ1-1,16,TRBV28,CASSLPEELGNTEAFF,TGTGCCAGCAGTTTACCCGAGGAGCTGGGGAACACTGAAGCTTTCTTT
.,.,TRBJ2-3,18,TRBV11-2,CASSSGRGRIISTDTQYF,TGTGCCAGCAGCTCCGGAAGGGGACGGATAATTAGCACAGATACGCAGTATTTT
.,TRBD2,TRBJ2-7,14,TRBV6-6,CASSSSGGSYEQYF,TGTGCCAGCAGTTCTAGCGGGGGGTCGTACGAGCAGTACTTC
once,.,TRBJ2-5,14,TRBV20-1,CSASSPGEPETQYF,TGCAGTGCTAGTAGTCCGGGGGAGCCAGAGACCCAGTACTTC
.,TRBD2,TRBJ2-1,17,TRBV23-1,CASSPGGKERGANEQFF,TGCGCCAGCTCCCCAGGAGGGAAAGAGCGGGGGGCAAATGAGCAGTTCTTC
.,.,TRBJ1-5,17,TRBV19,CASSVYPGPNSNQPQHF,TGTGCCAGTAGTGTCTACCCAGGGCCTAATAGCAATCAGCCCCAGCATTTT
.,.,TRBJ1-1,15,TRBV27,CASRPQAGHSMEAFF,TGTGCCAGCAGACCCCAGGCGGGACATTCTATGGAAGCTTTCTTT
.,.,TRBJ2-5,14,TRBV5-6,CASSFWDIQETQYF,TGTGCCAGCAGCTTTTGGGACATCCAAGAGACCCAGTACTTC
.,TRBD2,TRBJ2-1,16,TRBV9,CASSSTSGSSYNEQFF,TGTGCCAGCAGCTCGACTAGCGGTAGCTCCTACAATGAGCAGTTCTTC
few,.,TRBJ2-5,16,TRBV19,CASSITGSGGQETQYF,TGTGCCAGTAGTATTACAGGGTCCGGGGGCCAAGAGACCCAGTACTTC
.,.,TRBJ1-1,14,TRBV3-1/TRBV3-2,CASSQDLLNTEAFF,TGTGCCAGCAGCCAAGATCTCCTGAACACTGAAGCTTTCTTT